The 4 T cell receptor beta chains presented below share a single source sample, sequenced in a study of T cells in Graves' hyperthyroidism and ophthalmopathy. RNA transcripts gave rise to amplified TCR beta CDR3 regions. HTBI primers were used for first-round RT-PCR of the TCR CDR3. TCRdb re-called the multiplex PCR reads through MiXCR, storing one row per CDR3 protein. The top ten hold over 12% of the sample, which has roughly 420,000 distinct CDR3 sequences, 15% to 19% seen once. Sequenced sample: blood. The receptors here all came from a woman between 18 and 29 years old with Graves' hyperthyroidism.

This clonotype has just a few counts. CDR3 DNA sequence: TGTGCCAGCAGTGAATCACCATTTACCTACGAGCAGTACTTC. Residues: CASSESPFTYEQYF. The chain carries TRBV6-1 and TRBJ2-7; D ambiguous. The ends were cut back, 2 bases at V and 2 bases at J, with 10 bases in the middle. Germline V CDR1 and CDR2: MNHNS, SASEGT. The CDR3 has 14 residues.

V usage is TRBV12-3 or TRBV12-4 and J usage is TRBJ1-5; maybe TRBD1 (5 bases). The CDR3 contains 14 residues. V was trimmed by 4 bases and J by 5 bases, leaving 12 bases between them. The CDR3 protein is CASSWETADQPQHF. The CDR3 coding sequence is TGTGCCAGCAGTTGGGAGACAGCAGATCAGCCCCAGCATTTT.

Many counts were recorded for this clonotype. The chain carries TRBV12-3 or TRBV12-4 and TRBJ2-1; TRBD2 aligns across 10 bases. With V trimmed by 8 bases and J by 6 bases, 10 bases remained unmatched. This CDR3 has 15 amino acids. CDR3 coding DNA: TGTGCCAGCCACTCGGGGAGCGGGGGGGCCAATGAGCAGTTCTTC. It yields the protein CASHSGSGGANEQFF.

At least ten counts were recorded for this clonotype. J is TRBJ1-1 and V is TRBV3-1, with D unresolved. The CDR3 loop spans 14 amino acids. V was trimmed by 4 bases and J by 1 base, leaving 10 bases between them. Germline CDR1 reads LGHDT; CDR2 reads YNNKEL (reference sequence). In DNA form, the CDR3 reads TGTGCCAGCAGCCGTCGGGGTTCGAACACTGAAGCTTTCTTT. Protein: CASSRRGSNTEAFF.